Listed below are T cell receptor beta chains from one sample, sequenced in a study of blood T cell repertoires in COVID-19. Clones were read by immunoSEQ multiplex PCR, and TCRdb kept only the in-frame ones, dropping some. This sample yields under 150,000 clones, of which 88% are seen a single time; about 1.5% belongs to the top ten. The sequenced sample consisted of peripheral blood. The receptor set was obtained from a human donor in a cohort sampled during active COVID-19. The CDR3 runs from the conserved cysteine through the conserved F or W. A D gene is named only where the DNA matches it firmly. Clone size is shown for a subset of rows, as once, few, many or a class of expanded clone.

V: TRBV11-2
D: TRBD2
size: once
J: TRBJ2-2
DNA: TGTGCCAGCAGCTTTAGCGGGACGAACACCGGGGAGCTGTTTTTT
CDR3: CASSFSGTNTGELFF

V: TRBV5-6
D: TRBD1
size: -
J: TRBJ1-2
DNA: TGTGCCAGCAGCCAAGGACAGGGGTCTGTCTATGGCTACACCTTC
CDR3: CASSQGQGSVYGYTF

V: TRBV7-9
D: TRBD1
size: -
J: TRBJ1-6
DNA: TGTGCCAGCAGCTCAGGACAGGGTGGTTCACCCCTCCACTTT
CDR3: CASSSGQGGSPLHF

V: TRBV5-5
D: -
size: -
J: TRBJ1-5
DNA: TGTGCCAGCAGCTTGGCCGGGGGGGGCAATCAGCCCCAGCATTTT
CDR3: CASSLAGGGNQPQHF

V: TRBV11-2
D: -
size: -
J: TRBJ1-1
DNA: TGTGCCAGCAGCGAACAGGTGCTGAACACTGAAGCTTTCTTT
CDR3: CASSEQVLNTEAFF

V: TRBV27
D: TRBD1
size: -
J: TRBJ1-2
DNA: TGTGCCAGCAGTTTAGACAGGGGAAAAAACTATGGCTACACCTTC
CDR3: CASSLDRGKNYGYTF

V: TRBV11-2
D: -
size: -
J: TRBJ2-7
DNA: TGTGCCAGCAGCCCGCTAGGGGCCTACGAGCAGTACTTC
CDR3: CASSPLGAYEQYF

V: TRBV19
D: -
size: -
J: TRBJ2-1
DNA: TGTGCCAGTAGTATAGATCTGGAGAGCTCCTACAATGAGCAGTTCTTC
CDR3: CASSIDLESSYNEQFF

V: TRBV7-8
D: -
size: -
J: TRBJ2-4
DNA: TGTGCCAGCAGCTTAGTTCTGGGCAGGCCCGAAGCCAAAAACATTCAGTACTTC
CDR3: CASSLVLGRPEAKNIQYF

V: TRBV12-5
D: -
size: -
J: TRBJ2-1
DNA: TGTGCTAGTGGTTTAGAAAGCGGACTGGGGGGCAATGAGCAGTTCTTC
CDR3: CASGLESGLGGNEQFF

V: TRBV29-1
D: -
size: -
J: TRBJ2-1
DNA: TGCAGCGTTGCCGGGAATGAGCAGTTCTTC
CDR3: CSVAGNEQFF

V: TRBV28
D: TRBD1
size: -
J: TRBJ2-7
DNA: TGTGCCAGCAGTTTTTTGGGGACAGGGGTCTCCGAGCAGTACTTC
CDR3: CASSFLGTGVSEQYF

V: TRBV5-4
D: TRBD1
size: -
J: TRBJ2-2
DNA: TGTGCCAGCAGCAAGGGACAGGGGAACACCGGGGAGCTGTTTTTT
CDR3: CASSKGQGNTGELFF

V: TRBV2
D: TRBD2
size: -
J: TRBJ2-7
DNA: TGTGCCAGCTCGGAGGCTAGCGGGGGGTACGGGACCTACGAGCAGTACTTC
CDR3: CASSEASGGYGTYEQYF

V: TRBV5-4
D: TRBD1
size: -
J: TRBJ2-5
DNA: TGTGCCAGCAGCCTATGGGACAGGGGACGAGAGACCCAGTACTTC
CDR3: CASSLWDRGRETQYF

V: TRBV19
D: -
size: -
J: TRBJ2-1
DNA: TGTGCCAGTAGTATTTCTAGGCGTGAGCAGTTCTTC
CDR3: CASSISRREQFF

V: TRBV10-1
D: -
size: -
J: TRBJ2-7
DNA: TGCGCCAGCAGTGACAGAATCCCACCTTACGAGCAGTACTTC
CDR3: CASSDRIPPYEQYF

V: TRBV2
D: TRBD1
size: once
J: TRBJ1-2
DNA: TGTGCCAGCAGTGAAGCGCTTAGTAGGACAGGGGGCTATGGCTACACCTTC
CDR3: CASSEALSRTGGYGYTF

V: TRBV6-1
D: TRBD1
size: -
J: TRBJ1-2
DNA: TGTGCCAGCAGTGAACTGGGCAGGGGGTTTGGCTACACCTTC
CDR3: CASSELGRGFGYTF

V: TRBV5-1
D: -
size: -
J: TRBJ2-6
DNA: TGCGCCAGCATGACGGGGAGCTCTGGGGCCAACGTCCTGACTTTC
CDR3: CASMTGSSGANVLTF

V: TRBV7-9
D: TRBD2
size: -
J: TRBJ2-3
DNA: TGTGCCAGCAGCCCCTCCCCGACTAGCCAGTGGGATACGCAGTATTTT
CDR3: CASSPSPTSQWDTQYF

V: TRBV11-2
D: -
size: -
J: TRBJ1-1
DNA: TGTGCCAGCAGCTTAGGTGGGAGCGGCGAAGCTTTCTTT
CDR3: CASSLGGSGEAFF

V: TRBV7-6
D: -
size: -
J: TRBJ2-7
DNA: TGTGCCAGCAGTTCTCTGACAGGGAGGTTTCCCTACGAGCAGTACTTC
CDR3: CASSSLTGRFPYEQYF

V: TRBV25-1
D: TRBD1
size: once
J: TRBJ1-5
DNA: TGTGCCAGCCCGGGGACAGGGGGGGATCAGCCCCAGCATTTT
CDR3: CASPGTGGDQPQHF

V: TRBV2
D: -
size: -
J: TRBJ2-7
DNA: TGTGCCAGCAGTGAAGGGCAAATCGACGAGCAGTACTTC
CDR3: CASSEGQIDEQYF

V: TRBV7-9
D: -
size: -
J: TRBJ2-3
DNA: TGTGCCACCCAGTCCCTGGGCGGGGCATCAGATACGCAGTATTTT
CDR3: CATQSLGGASDTQYF

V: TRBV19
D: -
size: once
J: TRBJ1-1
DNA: TGTGCCAGTAGGTCCCGGTTTTTTGTCACTGAAGCTTTCTTT
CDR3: CASRSRFFVTEAFF

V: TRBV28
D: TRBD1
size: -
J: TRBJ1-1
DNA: TGTGCCAGCAGTTTTCCCGGACAGGGCTGGTCCACTGAAGCTTTCTTT
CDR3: CASSFPGQGWSTEAFF

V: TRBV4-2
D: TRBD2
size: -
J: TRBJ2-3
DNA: TGTGCCAGCAGCCCCCGGCGGGGGAGGTCAGATACGCAGTATTTT
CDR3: CASSPRRGRSDTQYF

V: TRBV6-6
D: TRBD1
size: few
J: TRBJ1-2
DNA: TGTGCCAGCAGTTACCAAAGACAGGGAGCTAACTATGGCTACACCTTC
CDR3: CASSYQRQGANYGYTF

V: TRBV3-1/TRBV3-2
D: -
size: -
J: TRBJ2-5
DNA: TGTGCCAGCACTATTAGCGGGACAGGGGAGACCCAGTACTTC
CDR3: CASTISGTGETQYF

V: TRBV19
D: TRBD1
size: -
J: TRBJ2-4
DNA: TGTGCCAGTAGTATACCCATCCCAGGGACAGACATTCAGTACTTC
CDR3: CASSIPIPGTDIQYF

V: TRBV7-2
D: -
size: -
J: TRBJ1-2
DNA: TGTGCCAGCAGCTTAAGCGTCTATGGCTACACCTTC
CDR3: CASSLSVYGYTF

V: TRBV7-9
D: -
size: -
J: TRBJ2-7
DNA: TGTGCCAGCAGCCCCACCCGACAGGTCCCAACCTCCTACGAGCAGTACTTC
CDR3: CASSPTRQVPTSYEQYF

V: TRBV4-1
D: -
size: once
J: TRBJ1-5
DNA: TGCGCCAGCAGCCCAGAGTCGGGGTGGTTGAGCAATCAGCCCCAGCATTTT
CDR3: CASSPESGWLSNQPQHF

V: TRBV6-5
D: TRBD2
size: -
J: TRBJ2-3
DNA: TGTGCCAGCGAACTTAGCGGGGGGAGCACAGATACGCAGTATTTT
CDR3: CASELSGGSTDTQYF